This T cell receptor beta chain was obtained from a study of blood T cell repertoires in COVID-19. Here immunoSEQ multiplex PCR was the method, and the copy in TCRdb shows in-frame clones only, minus some. The sample lists 150,000 to 200,000 clones, 81% occurring once. The germline CDR1 and CDR2 sequences are MNHEY and SMNVEV (reference sequence). The CDR3 length is 17 residues. Trimming removed 3 bases at V and 7 bases at J, with 19 bases between. The receptor's source is a man aged 55-75 years with active or convalescent COVID-19. The sample taken for sequencing was peripheral blood. The rearrangement links TRBV27 to TRBJ1-6, with D perhaps matching TRBD1 (6 bases). CDR3 nucleotide sequence: TGTGCCAGCAGTTTCCTCACAGGGTTGGAACAAAATTCACCCCTCCACTTT. It yields the protein CASSFLTGLEQNSPLHF.